This T cell receptor beta chain was profiled in a study of radiation and T cells in renal cell carcinoma. Findings and caveats of the study: In blood, top tumor clones expanded by 2 weeks, shrinking by 4.

With 8 bases clipped from V and 2 bases from J, the junction kept 5 bases outside the gene matches. This CDR3 is 14 amino acids long. Germline CDR1 and CDR2: SNHLY and FYNNEI. Sequencing was performed with immunoSEQ multiplex PCR; in TCRdb, only in-frame clones are kept and a portion is missing. Of just over 150,000 clones in the sample, roughly 89% were seen once. Concerning this clone itself: The antigen remains unidentified.

The sample's time point: blood 2 weeks post-SBRT. The treatment here: 15 Gy SBRT to primary tumor, nephrectomy 4 weeks later. After SBRT, blood was collected at 2 and 4 weeks, plus baseline. The patient's renal cell carcinoma had clear cell pathology. This sequence originates from a woman in her fifties or sixties with renal cell carcinoma. The chain combines TRBV2 with TRBJ2-3, with 9 bases matching TRBD2. This specimen consisted of blood, obtained from a patient whose treatment included radiotherapy and nephrectomy. The CDR3 reads CASLAGVTTDTQYF. The CDR3 DNA follows: TGTGCCAGCTTAGCGGGGGTGACCACAGATACGCAGTATTTT.